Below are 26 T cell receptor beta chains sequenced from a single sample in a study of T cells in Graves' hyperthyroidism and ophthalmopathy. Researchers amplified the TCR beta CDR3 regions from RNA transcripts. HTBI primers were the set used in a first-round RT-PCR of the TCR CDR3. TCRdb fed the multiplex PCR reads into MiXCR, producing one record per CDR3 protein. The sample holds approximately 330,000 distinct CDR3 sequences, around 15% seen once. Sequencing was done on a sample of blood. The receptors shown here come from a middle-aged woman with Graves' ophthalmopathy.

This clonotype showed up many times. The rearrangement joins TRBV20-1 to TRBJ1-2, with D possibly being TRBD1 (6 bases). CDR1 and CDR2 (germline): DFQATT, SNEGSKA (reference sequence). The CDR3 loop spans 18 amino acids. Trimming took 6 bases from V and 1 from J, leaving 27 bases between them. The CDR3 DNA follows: TGCAGTGCACTAAATTTCCCAGATAACAGGGCTCTTAACTATGGCTACACCTTC. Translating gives CSALNFPDNRALNYGYTF.

This CDR3 is CSARGVRGDDKLFF. The CDR3 coding sequence is TGCAGTGCTAGAGGTGTCAGGGGTGACGACAAACTGTTTTTT. The V call is TRBV20-1, the J call TRBJ1-4; weak D call: TRBD1 (6 bases). There are 14 residues in the CDR3. The V end lost 1 base, the J end lost 11 bases, and 17 bases lay between the germline ends. Germline CDR1 DFQATT, CDR2 SNEGSKA (reference sequence).

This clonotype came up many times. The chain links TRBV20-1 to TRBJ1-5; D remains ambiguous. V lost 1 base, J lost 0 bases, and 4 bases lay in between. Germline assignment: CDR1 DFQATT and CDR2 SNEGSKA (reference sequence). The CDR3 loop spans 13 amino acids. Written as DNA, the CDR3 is TGCAGTGCTAGAGCAGATAGCAATCAGCCCCAGCATTTT. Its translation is CSARADSNQPQHF.

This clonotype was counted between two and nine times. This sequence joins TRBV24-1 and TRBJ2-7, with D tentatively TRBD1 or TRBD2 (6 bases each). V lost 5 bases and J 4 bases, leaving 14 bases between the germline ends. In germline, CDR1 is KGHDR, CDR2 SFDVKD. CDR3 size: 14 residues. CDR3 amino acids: CATSGGAHPYEQYF. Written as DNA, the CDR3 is TGTGCCACCAGTGGGGGGGCCCACCCGTACGAGCAGTACTTC.

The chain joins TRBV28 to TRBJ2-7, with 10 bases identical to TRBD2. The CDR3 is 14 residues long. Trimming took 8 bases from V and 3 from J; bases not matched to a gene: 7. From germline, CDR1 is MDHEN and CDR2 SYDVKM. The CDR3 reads CASGSSGSFYEQYF. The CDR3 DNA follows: TGTGCCAGCGGATCTAGCGGGAGTTTCTACGAGCAGTACTTC.

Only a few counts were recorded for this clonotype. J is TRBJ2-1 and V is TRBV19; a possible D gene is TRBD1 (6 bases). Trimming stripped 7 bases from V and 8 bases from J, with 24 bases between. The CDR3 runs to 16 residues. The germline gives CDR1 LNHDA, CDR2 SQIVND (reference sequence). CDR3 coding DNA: TGTGCCAGTACCCCAACGTGGGGGACACTGGTAGATGAGCAGTTCTTC. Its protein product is CASTPTWGTLVDEQFF.

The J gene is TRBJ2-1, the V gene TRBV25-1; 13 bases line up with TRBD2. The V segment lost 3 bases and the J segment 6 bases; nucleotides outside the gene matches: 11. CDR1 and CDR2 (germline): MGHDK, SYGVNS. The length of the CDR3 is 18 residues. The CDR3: CASSDLGATSGRSNEQFF. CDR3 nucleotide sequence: TGTGCCAGCAGTGATTTGGGGGCGACTAGCGGGAGGAGCAATGAGCAGTTCTTC.

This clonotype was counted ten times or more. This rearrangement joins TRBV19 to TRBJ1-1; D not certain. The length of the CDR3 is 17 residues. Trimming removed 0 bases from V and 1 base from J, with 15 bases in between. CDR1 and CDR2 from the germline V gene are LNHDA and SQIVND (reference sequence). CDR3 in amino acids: CASSIEVFSLRNTEAFF. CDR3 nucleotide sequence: TGTGCCAGTAGTATAGAAGTTTTCTCATTAAGGAACACTGAAGCTTTCTTT.

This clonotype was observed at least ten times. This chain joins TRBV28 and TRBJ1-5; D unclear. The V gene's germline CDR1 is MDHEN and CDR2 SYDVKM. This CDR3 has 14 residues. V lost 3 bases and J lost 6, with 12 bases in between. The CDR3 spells CASSLYVKGQPQHF. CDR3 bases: TGTGCCAGCAGTTTGTACGTCAAAGGTCAGCCCCAGCATTTT.

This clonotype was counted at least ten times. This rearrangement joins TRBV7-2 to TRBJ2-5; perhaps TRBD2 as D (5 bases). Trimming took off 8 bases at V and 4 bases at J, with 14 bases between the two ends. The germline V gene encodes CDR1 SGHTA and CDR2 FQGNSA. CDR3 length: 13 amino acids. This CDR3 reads CASRGRAAETQYF. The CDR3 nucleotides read TGTGCCAGCCGAGGACGAGCGGCAGAGACCCAGTACTTC. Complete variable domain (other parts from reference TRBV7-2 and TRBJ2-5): GAGVSQSPSNKVTEKGKDVELRCDPISGHTALYWYRQSLGQGLEFLIYFQGNSAPDKSGLPSDRFSAERTGGSVSTLTIQRTQQEDSAVYLCASRGRAAETQYFGPGTRLLVL.

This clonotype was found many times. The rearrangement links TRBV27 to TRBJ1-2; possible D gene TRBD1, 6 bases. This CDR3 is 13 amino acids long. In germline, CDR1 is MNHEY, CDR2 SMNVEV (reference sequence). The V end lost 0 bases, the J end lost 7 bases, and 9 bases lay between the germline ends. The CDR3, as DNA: TGTGCCAGCAGTTTATCCCAAGGGGGTGGCTACACCTTC. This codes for CASSLSQGGGYTF.

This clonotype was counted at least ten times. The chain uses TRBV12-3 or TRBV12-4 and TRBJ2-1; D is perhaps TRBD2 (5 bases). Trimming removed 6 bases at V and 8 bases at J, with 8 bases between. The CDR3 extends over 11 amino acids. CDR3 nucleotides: TGTGCCAGCAGAGGACTGTATGAGCAGTTCTTC. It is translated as CASRGLYEQFF.

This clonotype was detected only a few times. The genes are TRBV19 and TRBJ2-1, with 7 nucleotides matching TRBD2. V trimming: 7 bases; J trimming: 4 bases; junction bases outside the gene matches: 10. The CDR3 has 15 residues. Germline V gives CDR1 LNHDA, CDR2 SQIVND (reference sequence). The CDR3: CASTYGGSGYNEQFF. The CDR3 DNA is TGTGCCAGTACTTATGGCGGGAGCGGGTACAATGAGCAGTTCTTC.

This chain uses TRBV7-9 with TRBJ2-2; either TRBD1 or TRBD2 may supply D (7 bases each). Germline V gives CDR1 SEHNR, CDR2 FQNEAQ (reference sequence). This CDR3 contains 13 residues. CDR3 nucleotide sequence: TGTGCTCAAGACAGGGAGGGCACCGGGGAGCTGTTTTTT. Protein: CAQDREGTGELFF.

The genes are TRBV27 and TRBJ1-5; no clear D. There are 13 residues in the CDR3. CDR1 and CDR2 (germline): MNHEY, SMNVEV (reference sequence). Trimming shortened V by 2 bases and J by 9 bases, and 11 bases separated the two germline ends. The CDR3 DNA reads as TGTGCCAGCAGTTTAGGGAGGGTTCGGCCCCAGCATTTT. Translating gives CASSLGRVRPQHF.

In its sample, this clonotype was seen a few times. Here the CDR3 reads CASSFSRGGGYEQYF. The CDR3 DNA is TGTGCCAGCAGCTTTTCCCGCGGGGGTGGCTACGAGCAGTACTTC. The chain employs TRBV7-9 and TRBJ2-7; 7 positions match TRBD2. CDR3 length equals 15 residues. V trimming: 3 bases; J trimming: 3 bases; junction bases outside the gene matches: 8. Germline lookup yields CDR1 SEHNR and CDR2 FQNEAQ (reference sequence). Full variable domain (missing parts from reference TRBV7-9 and TRBJ2-7): DTGVSQNPRHKITKRGQNVTFRCDPISEHNRLYWYRQTLGQGPEFLTYFQNEAQLEKSRLLSDRFSAERPKGSFSTLEIQRTEQGDSAMYLCASSFSRGGGYEQYFGPGTRLTVT.

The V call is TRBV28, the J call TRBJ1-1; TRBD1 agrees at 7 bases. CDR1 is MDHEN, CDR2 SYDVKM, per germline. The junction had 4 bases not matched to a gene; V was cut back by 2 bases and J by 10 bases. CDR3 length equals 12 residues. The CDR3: CASSLTGAGAFF. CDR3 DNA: TGTGCCAGCAGTTTAACAGGGGCAGGAGCTTTCTTT.

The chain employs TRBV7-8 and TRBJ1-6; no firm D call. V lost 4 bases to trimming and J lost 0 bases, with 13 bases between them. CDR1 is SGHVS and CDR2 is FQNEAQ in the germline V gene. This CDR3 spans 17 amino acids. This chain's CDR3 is CASSSETVRSYNSPLHF. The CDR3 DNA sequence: TGTGCCAGCAGCTCAGAAACAGTGCGCTCCTATAATTCACCCCTCCACTTT.

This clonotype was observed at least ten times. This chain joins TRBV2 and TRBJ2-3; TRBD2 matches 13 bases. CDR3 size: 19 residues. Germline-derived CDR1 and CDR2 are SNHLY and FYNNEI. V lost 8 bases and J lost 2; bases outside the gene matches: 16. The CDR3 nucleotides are TGTGCCAGCGTCCGGGAAACTAGCGGGGGGGTCAGCTCCACAGATACGCAGTATTTT. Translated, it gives CASVRETSGGVSSTDTQYF. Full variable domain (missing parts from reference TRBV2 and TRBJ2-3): EPEVTQTPSHQVTQMGQEVILRCVPISNHLYFYWYRQILGQKVEFLVSFYNNEISEKSEIFDDQFSVERPDGSNFTLKIRSTKLEDSAMYFCASVRETSGGVSSTDTQYFGPGTRLTVL.

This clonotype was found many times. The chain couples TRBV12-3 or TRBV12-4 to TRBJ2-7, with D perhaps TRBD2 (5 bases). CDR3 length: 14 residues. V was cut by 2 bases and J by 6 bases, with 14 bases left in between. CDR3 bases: TGTGCCAGCAGTTTATACGGGATTGCTCGCGAGCAGTACTTC. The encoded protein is CASSLYGIAREQYF.

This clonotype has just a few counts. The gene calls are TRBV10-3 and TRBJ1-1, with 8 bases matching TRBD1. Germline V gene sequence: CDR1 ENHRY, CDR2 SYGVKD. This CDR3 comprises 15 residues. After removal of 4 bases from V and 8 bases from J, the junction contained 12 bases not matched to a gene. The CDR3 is CAISGGTGVFTEAFF. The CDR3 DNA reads TGTGCCATCAGTGGGGGGACAGGAGTGTTTACAGAAGCTTTCTTT.

This CDR3 reads CASSVSGGGNNEQFF. The CDR3 DNA reads as TGTGCCAGCAGCGTGAGCGGGGGGGGAAACAATGAGCAGTTCTTC. The V call is TRBV11-1, the J call TRBJ2-1, with TRBD2 matching over 10 bases. The germline V gene encodes CDR1 SGHAT and CDR2 FQDESV (reference sequence). Losses at the gene ends were 5 bases for V and 5 bases for J; bases not matched to a gene: 6. CDR3 size: 15 residues.

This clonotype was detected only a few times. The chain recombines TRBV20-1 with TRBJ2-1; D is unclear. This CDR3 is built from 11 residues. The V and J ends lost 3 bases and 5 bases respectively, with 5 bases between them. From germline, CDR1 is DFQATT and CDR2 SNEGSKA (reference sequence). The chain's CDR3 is CSASVDNEQFF. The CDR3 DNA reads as TGCAGTGCTAGCGTCGACAATGAGCAGTTCTTC.

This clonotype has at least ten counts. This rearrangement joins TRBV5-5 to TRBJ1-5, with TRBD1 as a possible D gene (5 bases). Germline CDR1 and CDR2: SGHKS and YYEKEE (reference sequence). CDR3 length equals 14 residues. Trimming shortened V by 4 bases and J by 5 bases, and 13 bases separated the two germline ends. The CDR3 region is CASSPRVGHQPQHF. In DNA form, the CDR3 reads TGTGCCAGCAGCCCCAGGGTAGGGCATCAGCCCCAGCATTTT.

The CDR3 nucleotides are TGCAGTGCTATAGACAGGGGCTCCAGCAATCAGCCCCAGCATTTT. Encoded protein: CSAIDRGSSNQPQHF. This chain uses TRBV20-1 with TRBJ1-5, with 8 bases that match TRBD1. The CDR3 extends over 15 amino acids. Unmatched junction bases numbered 6, after V lost 4 bases and J lost 1 base. Germline-derived CDR1 and CDR2 are DFQATT and SNEGSKA (reference sequence).

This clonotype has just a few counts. The CDR3 is CAISEAGTSGHSYNEQFF. CDR3 DNA: TGTGCCATCAGTGAGGCCGGGACTAGCGGGCACTCCTACAATGAGCAGTTCTTC. The chain links TRBV10-3 to TRBJ2-1; TRBD2 agrees at 12 bases. The CDR3 extends over 18 amino acids. With V trimmed by 2 bases and J by 0 bases, 5 bases remained unmatched. Germline V lookup: CDR1 ENHRY, CDR2 SYGVKD.